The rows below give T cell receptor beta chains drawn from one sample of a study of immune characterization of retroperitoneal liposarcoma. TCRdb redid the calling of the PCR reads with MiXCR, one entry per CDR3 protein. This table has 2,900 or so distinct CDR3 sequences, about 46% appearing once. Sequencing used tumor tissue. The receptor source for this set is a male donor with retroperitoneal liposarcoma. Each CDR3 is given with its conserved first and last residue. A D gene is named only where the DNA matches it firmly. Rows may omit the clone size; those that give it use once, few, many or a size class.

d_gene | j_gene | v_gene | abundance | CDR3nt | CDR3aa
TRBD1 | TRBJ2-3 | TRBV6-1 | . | TGTGCCAGCAGTGAAGGGACAGGGCACACAGATACGCAGTATTTT | CASSEGTGHTDTQYF
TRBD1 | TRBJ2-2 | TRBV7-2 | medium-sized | TGTGCCAGCAGCTCCGGGACAGGGGGCACCGGGGAGCTGTTTTTT | CASSSGTGGTGELFF
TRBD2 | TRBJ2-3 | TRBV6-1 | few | TGTGCCAGCCTCGGACTAGCGGGGGCCCCGGGCACAGATACGCAGTATTTT | CASLGLAGAPGTDTQYF
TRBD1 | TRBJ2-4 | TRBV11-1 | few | TGTGCCAGCAGCACCAGTCATGGGACAGGGAAAAACATTCAGTACTTC | CASSTSHGTGKNIQYF
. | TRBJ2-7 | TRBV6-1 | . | TGTGCCAGCAGTTATGGGTCGGCCAATGAGCAGTACTTC | CASSYGSANEQYF
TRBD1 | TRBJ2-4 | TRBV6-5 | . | TGTGCCAGCAGTTACCGGGACAGGGTCGACATTCAGTACTTC | CASSYRDRVDIQYF
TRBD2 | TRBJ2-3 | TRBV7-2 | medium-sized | TGTGCCAGCAGACTCCAGGCGGGAGGGCCTGATACGCAGTATTTT | CASRLQAGGPDTQYF
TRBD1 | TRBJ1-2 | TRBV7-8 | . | TGTGCCAGCAGCGCTCGACAGGGCGGCTATGGCTACACCTTC | CASSARQGGYGYTF
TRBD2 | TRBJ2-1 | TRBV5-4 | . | TGTGCCAGCAGCCCGGGGGTAGCGGGCCTTCCGGATGAGCAGTTCTTC | CASSPGVAGLPDEQFF
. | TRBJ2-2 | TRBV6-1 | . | TGTGCCAGCAGCTCCGGGGAGCCCACCGGGGAGCTGTTTTTT | CASSSGEPTGELFF
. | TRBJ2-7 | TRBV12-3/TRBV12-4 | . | TGTGCCAGCAGGGGGTCCGGGGGAGGAGATGAGCAGTACTTC | CASRGSGGGDEQYF
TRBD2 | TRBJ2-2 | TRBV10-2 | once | TGCGCCAGCAGTGAGACGGGAGGAACCGGGGAGCTGTTTTTT | CASSETGGTGELFF
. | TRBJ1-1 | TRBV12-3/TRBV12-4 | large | TGTGCCAGCAGTTTACGTAGGGAAGCTTTCTTT | CASSLRREAFF
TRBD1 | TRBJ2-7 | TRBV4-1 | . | TGCGCCAGCAGCCGAGAACCCGAGGGGGCGTACGAGCAGTACTTC | CASSREPEGAYEQYF
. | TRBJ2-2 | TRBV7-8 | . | TGTGCCAGCAGCTTAGCGGGATCTGAGGACACCGGGGAGCTGTTTTTT | CASSLAGSEDTGELFF
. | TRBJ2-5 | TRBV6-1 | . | TGTGCCAGCAGTGAAGCGCGAGAGACCCAGTACTTC | CASSEARETQYF